This record concerns one T cell receptor (beta chain) sequence. This sample was taken from a study of blood T cell repertoires in COVID-19. As for the study in general: Both acute and convalescent COVID-19 samples were obtained from the United States, Italy and Spain. In each case, the material was cDNA or gDNA derived from T cells, B-cell-depleted T cells, or PBMCs.

Per the authors' pipeline: Nucleated cell number was recorded as an estimate derived from reference gene primer amplification. Profiling relied on immunoSEQ multiplex PCR, and the TCRdb table lists in-frame clones only, not all of them. V and J calls and clone size are as listed in that table; D and trimming were resolved from the DNA. Altogether around 150,000 clones are present, around nine tenths being singletons, with the ten largest covering 10% to 13%. This receptor was taken from a man aged 50 or older with active or convalescent COVID-19. The sample consisted of peripheral blood.

The CDR3 protein is CASTGGTGLNYGYTF. In DNA, the CDR3 is TGTGCCAGCACCGGTGGGACAGGGCTTAACTATGGCTACACCTTC. The V call is TRBV28, the J call TRBJ1-2; 9 nucleotides match TRBD1. In germline, CDR1 is MDHEN, CDR2 SYDVKM. Trimming removed 7 bases from V and 1 base from J; junction bases left unmatched: 7. The CDR3 runs to 15 residues.